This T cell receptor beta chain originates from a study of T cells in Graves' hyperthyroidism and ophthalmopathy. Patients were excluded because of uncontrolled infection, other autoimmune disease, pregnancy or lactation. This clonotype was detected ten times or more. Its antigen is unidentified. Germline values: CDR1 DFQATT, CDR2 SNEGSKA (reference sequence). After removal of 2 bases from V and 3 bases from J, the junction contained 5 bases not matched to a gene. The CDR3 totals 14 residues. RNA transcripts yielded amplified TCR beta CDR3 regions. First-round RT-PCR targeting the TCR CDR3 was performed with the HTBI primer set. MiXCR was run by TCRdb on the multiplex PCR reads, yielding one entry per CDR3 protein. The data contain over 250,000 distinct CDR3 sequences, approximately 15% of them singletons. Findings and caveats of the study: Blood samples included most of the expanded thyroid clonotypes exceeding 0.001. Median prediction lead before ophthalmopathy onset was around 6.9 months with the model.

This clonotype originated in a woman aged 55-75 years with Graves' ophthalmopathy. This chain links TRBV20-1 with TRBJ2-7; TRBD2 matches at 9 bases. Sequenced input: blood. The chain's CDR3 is CSARYSGGGYEQYF. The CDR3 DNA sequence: TGCAGTGCTAGATATAGCGGGGGAGGCTACGAGCAGTACTTC.